The T cell receptor beta chain described here comes from a study of shared clonotypes between healthy human individuals. The protocol was immunoSEQ multiplex PCR, while the TCRdb copy is restricted to in-frame clones and leaves out a portion. The repertoire holds a few million clones, around 94% seen once, with about 0.13% in the top ten. CDR1 and CDR2 (germline): LNHNV, YYDKDF (reference sequence). Trimming cost V 1 base and J 1 base, with 14 bases left between them. This CDR3 has 17 residues. Of note for this clone: The antigen is unknown.

Findings and limits, study-wide: Some clonotypes were shared by all four sorted-subset donors, while others were not shared. The non-shared ones had lower generation probabilities than the shared ones.

This TCR was sampled from a young man in good health. V gene TRBV15 combines with J gene TRBJ1-5; D call uncertain. Input material: naive CD4+ T cells sorted from blood. Specified subset: CD45RA+ positively selected. The CDR3 nucleotides read TGTGCCACCAGCAGAGCCCCCCCTACAGTGAGCAATCAGCCCCAGCATTTT. Translation: CATSRAPPTVSNQPQHF.